This T cell receptor (beta chain) was sequenced for a study of graft-versus-host responses after intestinal transplantation. Whole-study context: Each recipient received a multivisceral, liver-intestinal, or isolated intestinal graft. Study-level points and caveats: Some GvH clones appeared in ileal mucosa or blood before recipient bone marrow.

Trimming shortened V by 5 bases and J by 2 bases, and 10 bases separated the two germline ends. Germline lookup yields CDR1 MNHEY and CDR2 SVGAGI. This CDR3 is 15 amino acids long. Clones were read by immunoSEQ multiplex PCR, and TCRdb kept only the in-frame ones, dropping some. The sample comprises over 100,000 clones, roughly 92% of which are singletons, and 0.2% to 0.25% rests with the top ten. To note about this clone: Its antigen is unidentified.

The specimen comprised unstimulated CD4+ T cells sorted from spleen or lymph node cells, sampled before transplant. The TCR was taken from a human donor who was the organ donor for an intestinal transplant. The chain recombines TRBV6-5 with TRBJ2-6, with D possibly matching TRBD1 (6 bases). The DNA of the CDR3 is TGTGCCAGCAGTAAACAGGGAACTGGGGCCAACGTCCTGACTTTC. Translating it yields CASSKQGTGANVLTF.